The 9 T cell receptor beta chains given below trace back to one sample, sequenced in a study of blood T cell repertoires in COVID-19 (dated by TCRdb to the early 2020s). The protocol used for the library was the immunoSEQ multiplex PCR assay. Imported from immuneACCESS, the table was reduced by TCRdb to in-frame sequences with V and J called. These copies leave out some clones; in studies compared against another copy, an unresolved V gene accounts for under half, and the cause of the remainder is not known. Present in this sample are approximately 40,000 clones, approximately 81% of which were seen just once. The ten largest clonotypes hold approximately 14% of the sample. The material sequenced was peripheral blood. These receptors were taken from a human donor in a cohort sampled during active COVID-19.

The J gene is TRBJ2-3, the V gene TRBV7-2; a possible D gene is TRBD1 (5 bases). The CDR3 covers 13 residues. Between the trimmed V and J ends, which lost 1 base and 7 bases, there was a span of 9 bases. Per germline, CDR1 SGHTA and CDR2 FQGNSA. CDR3 protein: CASSLGGANTQYF. In DNA, the CDR3 is TGTGCCAGCAGCTTAGGTGGGGCAAATACGCAGTATTTT.

V usage is TRBV6-6 and J usage is TRBJ2-2; 10 bases match TRBD2. V was clipped by 7 bases and J by 3 bases; unmatched bases: 8. This CDR3 comprises 16 residues. CDR1 and CDR2 (germline): MNHNY, SVGAGI (reference sequence). The CDR3 region is CASTPGLAAHTGELFF. CDR3 in DNA: TGTGCCAGCACCCCCGGACTAGCGGCACACACCGGGGAGCTGTTTTTT.

The chain carries TRBV2 and TRBJ1-3; D gene uncertain. Germline-derived CDR1 and CDR2 are SNHLY and FYNNEI. The CDR3 runs 15 residues. V was trimmed by 3 bases and J by 0 bases, leaving 9 bases between them. In DNA form, the CDR3 reads TGTGCCAGCAGTGACAGGATGAGCTCTGGAAACACCATATATTTT. This sequence encodes CASSDRMSSGNTIYF.

This clone appeared once. The chain recombines TRBV27 with TRBJ1-1, with TRBD1 matching 8 bases. The ends lost 4 bases at V and 1 base at J; junction bases unmatched: 2. This CDR3 is built from 14 residues. The germline CDR1 and CDR2 sequences are MNHEY and SMNVEV (reference sequence). DNA for the CDR3: TGTGCCAGCAGTTCGGGACAGGCGAACACTGAAGCTTTCTTT. Its protein product is CASSSGQANTEAFF.

The chain links TRBV6-1 to TRBJ1-2, with TRBD1 identical over 7 bases. With 1 base clipped from V and 4 bases from J, the junction kept 0 bases outside the gene matches. Germline V CDR1 and CDR2: MNHNS, SASEGT. The CDR3 contains 13 residues. CDR3 sequence: CASSEDRGYGYTF. CDR3 nucleotides: TGTGCCAGCAGTGAAGACAGGGGCTATGGCTACACCTTC.

The chain has TRBV6-1 and TRBJ2-2, with D perhaps matching TRBD1 (6 bases). V lost 2 bases and J lost 1, with 14 bases in between. CDR1 and CDR2 from the germline V gene are MNHNS and SASEGT. The CDR3 runs 17 residues. The CDR3: CASSESQTGLNTGELFF. CDR3 coding DNA: TGTGCCAGCAGTGAAAGTCAGACAGGTCTGAACACCGGGGAGCTGTTTTTT.

In this sample, this clone turned up once. The chain couples TRBV11-1 to TRBJ2-3; 7 bases are a match to TRBD2. CDR1 and CDR2 (germline): SGHAT, FQDESV (reference sequence). The CDR3 covers 15 residues. With 3 bases clipped from V and 2 bases from J, the junction kept 5 bases outside the gene matches. In DNA, the CDR3 is TGTGCCAGCAGCTTGAAGCGGGGCCTCACAGATACGCAGTATTTT. Protein sequence: CASSLKRGLTDTQYF.

This clone has a handful of counts. The J gene is TRBJ1-6, the V gene TRBV6-5; 10 bases are a match to TRBD1. J lost 7 bases, V lost 2 bases, and 2 bases had no gene match. The length of the CDR3 is 15 residues. Germline V CDR1 and CDR2: MNHEY, SVGAGI. CDR3 sequence (DNA): TGTGCCAGCAGTTACACGGGACAGGGGAATTCACCCCTCCACTTT. This translates into CASSYTGQGNSPLHF.

The chain joins TRBV19 to TRBJ2-3, with D tentatively TRBD1 (6 bases). There are 13 residues in the CDR3. V was shortened by 9 bases and J by 5 bases, with 15 bases between the two germline ends. Germline loops: CDR1 LNHDA, CDR2 SQIVND (reference sequence). The CDR3 reads CASSTGSRDTQYF. CDR3 in DNA: TGTGCCAGCTCAACAGGGTCAAGAGATACGCAGTATTTT. The whole variable domain, remainder taken from reference TRBV19 and TRBJ2-3, is DGGITQSPKYLFRKEGQNVTLSCEQNLNHDAMYWYRQDPGQGLRLIYYSQIVNDFQKGDIAEGYSVSREKKESFPLTVTSAQKNPTAFYLCASSTGSRDTQYFGPGTRLTVL.